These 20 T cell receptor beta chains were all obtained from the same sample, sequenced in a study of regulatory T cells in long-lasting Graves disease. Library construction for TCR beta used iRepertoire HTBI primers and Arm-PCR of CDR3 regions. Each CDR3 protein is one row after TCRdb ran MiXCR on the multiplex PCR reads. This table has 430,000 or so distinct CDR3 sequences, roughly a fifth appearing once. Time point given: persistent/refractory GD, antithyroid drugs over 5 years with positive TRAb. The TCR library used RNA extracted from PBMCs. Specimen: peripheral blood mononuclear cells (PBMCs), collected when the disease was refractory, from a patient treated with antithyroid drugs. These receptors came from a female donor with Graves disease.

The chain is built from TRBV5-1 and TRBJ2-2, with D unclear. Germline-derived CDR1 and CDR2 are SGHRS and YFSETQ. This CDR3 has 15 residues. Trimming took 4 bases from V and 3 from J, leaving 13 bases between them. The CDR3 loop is CASSLRAGDTGELFF. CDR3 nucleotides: TGCGCCAGCAGCCTAAGGGCCGGTGACACCGGGGAGCTGTTTTTT.

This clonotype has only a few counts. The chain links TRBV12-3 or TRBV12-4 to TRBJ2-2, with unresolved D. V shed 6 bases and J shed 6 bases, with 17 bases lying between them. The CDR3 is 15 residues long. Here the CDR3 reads CASSLVIRAAGELFF. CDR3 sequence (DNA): TGTGCCAGCAGCCTGGTAATTCGGGCTGCCGGGGAGCTGTTTTTT.

CDR3 DNA: TGTGCCAGCAGCCACCCCGGGACAGTACCTTCTGGGGCCAACGTCCTGACTTTC. This encodes CASSHPGTVPSGANVLTF. This chain connects TRBV4-2 to TRBJ2-6; TRBD1 aligns across 7 bases. The CDR3 contains 18 residues. V lost 3 bases to trimming and J lost 1 base; unmatched junction nucleotides: 9. CDR1 is LGHNA, CDR2 YNFKEQ, per germline.

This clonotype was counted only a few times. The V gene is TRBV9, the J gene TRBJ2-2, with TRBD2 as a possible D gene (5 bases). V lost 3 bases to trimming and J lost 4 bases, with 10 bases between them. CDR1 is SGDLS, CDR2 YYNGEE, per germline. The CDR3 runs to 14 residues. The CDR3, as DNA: TGTGCCAGCAGCGGCGGTGGGAGCACCGGGGAGCTGTTTTTT. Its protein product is CASSGGGSTGELFF.

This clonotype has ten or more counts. CDR3 loop: CASTSGASGAFF. Written as DNA, the CDR3 is TGTGCCAGCACTTCAGGGGCCTCCGGAGCTTTCTTT. The chain recombines TRBV6-1 with TRBJ1-1, with D perhaps TRBD1 (6 bases). This CDR3 contains 12 residues. V was clipped by 7 bases and J by 10 bases, with 16 bases between them. Germline V lookup: CDR1 MNHNS, CDR2 SASEGT.

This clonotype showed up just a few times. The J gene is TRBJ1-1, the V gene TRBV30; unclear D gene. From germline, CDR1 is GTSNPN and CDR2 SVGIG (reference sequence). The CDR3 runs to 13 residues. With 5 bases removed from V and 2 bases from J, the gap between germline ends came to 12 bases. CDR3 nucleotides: TGTGCCTGGCGAGAAGGCAGAAACACTGAAGCTTTCTTT. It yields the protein CAWREGRNTEAFF.

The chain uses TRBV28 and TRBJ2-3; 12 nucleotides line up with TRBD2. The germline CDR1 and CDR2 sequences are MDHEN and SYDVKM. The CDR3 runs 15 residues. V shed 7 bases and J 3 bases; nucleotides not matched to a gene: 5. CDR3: CASTLTSGGTDTQYF. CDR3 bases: TGTGCCAGCACCCTGACTAGCGGGGGAACAGATACGCAGTATTTT.

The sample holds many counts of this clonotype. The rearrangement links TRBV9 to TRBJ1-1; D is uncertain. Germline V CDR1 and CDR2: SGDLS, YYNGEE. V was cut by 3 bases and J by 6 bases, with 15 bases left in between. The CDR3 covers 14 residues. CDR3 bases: TGTGCCAGCAGCGCGCAATACGGAAACTCTGAAGCTTTCTTT. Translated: CASSAQYGNSEAFF. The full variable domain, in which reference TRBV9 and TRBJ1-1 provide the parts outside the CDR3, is DSGVTQTPKHLITATGQRVTLRCSPRSGDLSVYWYQQSLDQGLQFLIQYYNGEERAKGNILERFSAQQFPDLHSELNLSSLELGDSALYFCASSAQYGNSEAFFGQGTRLTVV.

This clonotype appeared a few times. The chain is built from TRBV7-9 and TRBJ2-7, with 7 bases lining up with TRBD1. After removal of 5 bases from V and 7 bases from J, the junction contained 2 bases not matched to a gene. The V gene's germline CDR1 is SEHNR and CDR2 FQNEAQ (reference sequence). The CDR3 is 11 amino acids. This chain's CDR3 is CASSEGAEQYF. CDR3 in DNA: TGTGCCAGCAGCGAGGGGGCAGAGCAGTACTTC.

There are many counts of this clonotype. The chain's CDR3 is CASSQRREGLIETQYF. In DNA, the CDR3 is TGTGCCAGCAGCCAACGTCGGGAGGGCCTAATAGAGACCCAGTACTTC. The chain carries TRBV3-1 and TRBJ2-5; 8 bases are shared with TRBD2. From germline, CDR1 is LGHDT and CDR2 YNNKEL (reference sequence). J was trimmed by 4 bases and V by 2 bases; bases with no gene match: 9. This CDR3 contains 16 residues.

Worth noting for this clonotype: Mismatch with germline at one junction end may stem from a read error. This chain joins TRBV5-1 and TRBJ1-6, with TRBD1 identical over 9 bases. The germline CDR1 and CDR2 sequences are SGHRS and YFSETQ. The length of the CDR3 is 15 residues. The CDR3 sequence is CANSLATGGYSPLHF. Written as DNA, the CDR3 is TGTGCCAACAGCTTGGCCACAGGGGGCTATTCACCCCTCCACTTT.

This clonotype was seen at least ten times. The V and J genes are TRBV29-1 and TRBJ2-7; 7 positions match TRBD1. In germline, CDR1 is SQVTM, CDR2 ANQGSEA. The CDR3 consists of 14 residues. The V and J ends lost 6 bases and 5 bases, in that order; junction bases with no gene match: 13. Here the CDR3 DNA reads TGCAGCGTAGCCGACAGGGTGGCCTACCACGAGCAGTACTTC. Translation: CSVADRVAYHEQYF.

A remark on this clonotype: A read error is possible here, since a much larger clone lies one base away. CDR3: CAISDGATNEKLFF. In DNA, the CDR3 is TGTGCCATCAGTGATGGGGCAACTAATGAAAAACTGTTTTTT. The chain is built from TRBV10-3 and TRBJ1-4; D is uncertain. The length of the CDR3 is 14 residues. Germline V gene sequence: CDR1 ENHRY, CDR2 SYGVKD. The V end was cut by 3 bases, the J end by 0 bases, with 5 bases between.

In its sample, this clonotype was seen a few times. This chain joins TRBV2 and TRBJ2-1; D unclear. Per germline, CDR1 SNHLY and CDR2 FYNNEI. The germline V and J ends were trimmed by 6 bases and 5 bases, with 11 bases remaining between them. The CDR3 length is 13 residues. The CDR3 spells CASRGPRDNEQFF. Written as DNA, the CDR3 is TGTGCCAGCAGGGGTCCCCGAGACAATGAGCAGTTCTTC.

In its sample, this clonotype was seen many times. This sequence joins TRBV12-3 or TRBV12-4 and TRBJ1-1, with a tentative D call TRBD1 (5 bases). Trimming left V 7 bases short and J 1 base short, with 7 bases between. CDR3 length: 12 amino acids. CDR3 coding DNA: TGTGCCAGCAATCAGGGGAACACTGAAGCTTTCTTT. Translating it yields CASNQGNTEAFF.

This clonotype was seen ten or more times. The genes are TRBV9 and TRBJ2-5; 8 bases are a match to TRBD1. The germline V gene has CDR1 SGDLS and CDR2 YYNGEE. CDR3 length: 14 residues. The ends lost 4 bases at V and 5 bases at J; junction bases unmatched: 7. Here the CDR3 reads CASSIATGAETQYF. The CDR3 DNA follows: TGTGCCAGCAGCATAGCGACAGGGGCCGAGACCCAGTACTTC.

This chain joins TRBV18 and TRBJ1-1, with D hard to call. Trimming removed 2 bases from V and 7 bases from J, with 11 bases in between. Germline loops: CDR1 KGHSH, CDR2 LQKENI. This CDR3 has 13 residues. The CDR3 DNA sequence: TGTGCCAGCTCACCAGGGCAAATCTTTGAAGCTTTCTTT. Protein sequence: CASSPGQIFEAFF.

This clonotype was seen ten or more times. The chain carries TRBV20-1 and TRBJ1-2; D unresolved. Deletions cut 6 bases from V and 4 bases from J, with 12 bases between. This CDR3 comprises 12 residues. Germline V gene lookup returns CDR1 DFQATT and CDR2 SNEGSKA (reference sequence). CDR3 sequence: CSAATGSYGYTF. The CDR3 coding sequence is TGCAGTGCCGCGACCGGGTCCTATGGCTACACCTTC.

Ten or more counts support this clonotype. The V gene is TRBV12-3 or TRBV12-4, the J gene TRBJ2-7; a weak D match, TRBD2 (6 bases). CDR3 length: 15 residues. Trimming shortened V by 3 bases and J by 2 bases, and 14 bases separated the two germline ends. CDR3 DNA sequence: TGTGCCAGCAGTTTGATTCGGGGGAGTGCCTACGAGCAGTACTTC. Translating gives CASSLIRGSAYEQYF.

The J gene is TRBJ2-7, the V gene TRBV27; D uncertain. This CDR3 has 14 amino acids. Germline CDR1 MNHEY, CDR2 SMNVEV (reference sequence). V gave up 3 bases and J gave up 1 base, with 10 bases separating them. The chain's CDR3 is CASSFDWQSYEQYF. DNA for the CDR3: TGTGCCAGCAGTTTTGATTGGCAGTCCTACGAGCAGTACTTC.